A single sample is the source of the 11 T cell receptor beta chains below, sequenced in a study of blood T cells in healthy people across ages. Primed by a sample-barcoded 5' primer and a J-beta primer mix, a second PCR proceeded for roughly 7 to 11 cycles. TCRdb reanalysed the 5' RACE reads using MiXCR and keeps one entry per CDR3 protein. Here the sample spans 790,000 or so distinct CDR3 sequences, 46% being singletons. Sequences were obtained from blood. The receptors stem from an elderly man in good health.

Regarding this clonotype: Since the CDR3 does not end with the conserved phenylalanine or tryptophan, this likely comes from a read error. The chain carries TRBV7-3 and TRBJ2-1; 8 bases match TRBD2. V was pared by 5 bases and J by 3 bases, with 6 bases of the junction left unmatched. The CDR3 loop spans 15 amino acids. Germline values: CDR1 SGHTA, CDR2 FQGTGA. The CDR3 DNA sequence: TGTGCCAGCAGCAAGTCGGGGGGGGACTACAATGAGCAGTTCCTC. It translates to CASSKSGGDYNEQFL.

Concerning this clonotype itself: A much more abundant neighbour one base away suggests this may be a read error. V is TRBV6-2 or TRBV6-3 and J is TRBJ2-1, with D uncertain. The CDR3 runs to 14 residues. CDR1 MNHEY and CDR2 SVGEGT come from the germline V gene. V dropped 5 bases and J dropped 4 bases, with 12 bases sitting between them. Here the CDR3 DNA reads TGTGCCAGCAGTAGTGACCCTGGGTACAATGAGCAGTTCTTC. Protein sequence: CASSSDPGYNEQFF.

This rearrangement joins TRBV10-3 to TRBJ1-3, with D hard to call. This CDR3 contains 15 residues. Trimming pared 4 bases from V and 0 bases from J, leaving 10 bases between. The germline V gene has CDR1 ENHRY and CDR2 SYGVKD. CDR3 residues: CAISGQADSGNTIYF. The CDR3 nucleotides are TGTGCCATCAGTGGGCAGGCGGACTCTGGAAACACCATATATTTT.

This clonotype was detected only once. The V and J genes are TRBV3-1 and TRBJ1-1; D perhaps matches TRBD1 (5 bases). Germline-derived CDR1 and CDR2 are LGHDT and YNNKEL (reference sequence). V was trimmed by 4 bases and J by 2 bases, leaving 14 bases between them. The CDR3 is 15 residues long. CDR3 coding DNA: TGTGCCAGCAGCCCCCATCAGGGTGGTAACACTGAAGCTTTCTTT. Amino acids: CASSPHQGGNTEAFF.

As concerns this clonotype: Compared with germline, one end of the junction differs, possibly owing to a read error. The chain recombines TRBV20-1 with TRBJ2-3; tentative D call: TRBD2 (5 bases). This CDR3 is built from 15 residues. Germline values: CDR1 DFQATT, CDR2 SNEGSKA (reference sequence). CDR3: CSAPTITPSTDMQYF. DNA for the CDR3: TGCAGTGCCCCGACTATCACGCCTAGCACAGATATGCAGTATTTT.

The V call is TRBV2, the J call TRBJ1-2, with 7 bases aligning to TRBD1. Germline loops: CDR1 SNHLY, CDR2 FYNNEI. V was clipped by 0 bases and J by 8 bases; unmatched bases: 3. The CDR3 spans 13 residues. CDR3 amino acids: CASSEANRGGYTF. CDR3 nucleotides: TGTGCCAGCAGTGAAGCCAACAGGGGCGGCTACACCTTC. Complete variable domain (other parts from reference TRBV2 and TRBJ1-2): EPEVTQTPSHQVTQMGQEVILRCVPISNHLYFYWYRQILGQKVEFLVSFYNNEISEKSEIFDDQFSVERPDGSNFTLKIRSTKLEDSAMYFCASSEANRGGYTFGSGTRLTVV.

The chain is built from TRBV29-1 and TRBJ1-1; a weak D match, TRBD1 (5 bases). This CDR3 region has 13 residues. Germline V gene sequence: CDR1 SQVTM, CDR2 ANQGSEA. V was clipped by 3 bases and J by 1 base, with 9 bases between them. The CDR3 protein is CSVDSGRNTEAFF. The CDR3 region has the DNA TGCAGCGTTGATTCAGGGAGGAACACTGAAGCTTTCTTT.

This chain links TRBV20-1 with TRBJ2-7, with unresolved D. The germline CDR1 and CDR2 sequences are DFQATT and SNEGSKA (reference sequence). The CDR3 has 13 residues. V dropped 1 base and J dropped 2 bases, with 9 bases sitting between them. The CDR3 DNA is TGCAGTGCTAGAGGCTACCGAACCTACGAGCAGTACTTC. It is translated as CSARGYRTYEQYF.

The chain uses TRBV20-1 and TRBJ1-5, with D perhaps TRBD1 (5 bases). Trimming shortened V by 1 base and J by 7 bases, and 14 bases separated the two germline ends. Germline V gives CDR1 DFQATT, CDR2 SNEGSKA (reference sequence). The CDR3 loop spans 14 amino acids. The DNA of the CDR3 is TGCAGTGCTAGAGTCGGGTCACGGGGGCAGCCCCAGCATTTT. The encoded protein is CSARVGSRGQPQHF.

Turning to this clonotype: Since a much larger clone is just one base distant, this may be a read error. This chain links TRBV7-2 with TRBJ2-7; TRBD2 aligns across 8 bases. The CDR3 consists of 19 residues. Germline V gene lookup returns CDR1 SGHTA and CDR2 FQGNSA. J gave up 0 bases and V 1 base, and 14 bases lay outside the gene matches. In DNA form, the CDR3 reads TGTGCCAGCAGCTTAGGAGGGGGTGTTGGTAGCGGGATCTCCTACGAGCAGTACTTC. Translation: CASSLGGGVGSGISYEQYF.

CDR3 sequence reads: CASSPDSSYNEQFF. CDR3 DNA: TGTGCCAGCAGTCCGGACAGCTCCTACAATGAGCAGTTCTTC. The gene calls are TRBV12-3 or TRBV12-4 and TRBJ2-1, with D tentatively TRBD1 (6 bases). The V gene lost 5 bases and the J gene lost 0 bases, with 8 bases spanning the gap. This CDR3 is built from 14 residues.